The 7 T cell receptor beta chains in this list originate from one sample, sequenced in a study of identifying expanded T cells in peripheral blood. Repertoires were generated with immunoSEQ multiplex PCR, while TCRdb's copy carries only in-frame clones and drops some. Found here are about 100,000 clones, roughly 88% of them singletons; the top ten hold around an eighth. Sequenced sample: blood. The source is a person aged 18 to 75 in good health.

The chain recombines TRBV5-1 with TRBJ2-4; D is tentatively TRBD1 or TRBD2 (6 bases each). The CDR3 spans 15 residues. With 4 bases removed from V and 6 bases from J, the gap between germline ends came to 17 bases. CDR1 is SGHRS and CDR2 is YFSETQ in the germline V gene. CDR3 DNA: TGCGCCAGCAGCACATTGACAGGAGGGGGAAACATTCAGTACTTC. Encoded protein: CASSTLTGGGNIQYF.

The J gene is TRBJ2-1, the V gene TRBV4-1; weak D call: TRBD1 (6 bases). The CDR3 runs to 16 residues. From germline, CDR1 is MGHRA and CDR2 YSYEKL. Trimming removed 0 bases at V and 0 bases at J, with 9 bases between. In DNA, the CDR3 is TGCGCCAGCAGCCAAGATTCGACAGGCTCCTACAATGAGCAGTTCTTC. Protein sequence: CASSQDSTGSYNEQFF.

This sequence joins TRBV27 and TRBJ1-4; D gene uncertain. CDR3 length equals 13 residues. Trimming took off 7 bases at V and 3 bases at J, with 9 bases between the two ends. Germline assignment: CDR1 MNHEY and CDR2 SMNVEV (reference sequence). CDR3 sequence: CASTLRPNEKLFF. The DNA of the CDR3 is TGTGCCAGCACTCTCAGGCCTAATGAAAAACTGTTTTTT.

The chain recombines TRBV6-1 with TRBJ2-1; maybe TRBD1 (5 bases). V was pared by 2 bases and J by 7 bases, with 15 bases between. The CDR3 sequence is 15 residues long. CDR1 and CDR2 from the germline V gene are MNHNS and SASEGT. CDR3 in amino acids: CASSERLGVSNEQFF. CDR3 DNA sequence: TGTGCCAGCAGTGAACGGCTAGGGGTTAGTAATGAGCAGTTCTTC.

The chain recombines TRBV21-1 with TRBJ2-5; no check of the table's D call, TRBD1, against the DNA was made. TRBV21-1 is a pseudogene. The length of the CDR3 is 17 residues. CDR3 DNA sequence: TGTGCCAGCAGCACTATAGCCGGGACAGCCCGACAAGAGACCCAGTACTTC. Its translation is CASSTIAGTARQETQYF.

The chain recombines TRBV9 with TRBJ2-1; 9 bases are a match to TRBD2. This CDR3 comprises 16 residues. Germline V gives CDR1 SGDLS, CDR2 YYNGEE. V trimming: 0 bases; J trimming: 10 bases; junction bases outside the gene matches: 11. CDR3 DNA sequence: TGTGCCAGCAGCGTAGAACTCTCTAGCGGGACTGGGGAGCAGTTCTTC. Protein: CASSVELSSGTGEQFF.

The V and J genes are TRBV30 and TRBJ2-3; D may match TRBD1 or TRBD2 (5 bases each). The CDR3 covers 13 residues. From germline, CDR1 is GTSNPN and CDR2 SVGIG (reference sequence). V was clipped by 3 bases and J by 4 bases, with 11 bases between them. Here the CDR3 DNA reads TGTGCCTGGAGGAGGGGTCCGGCAGATACGCAGTATTTT. Residues: CAWRRGPADTQYF.